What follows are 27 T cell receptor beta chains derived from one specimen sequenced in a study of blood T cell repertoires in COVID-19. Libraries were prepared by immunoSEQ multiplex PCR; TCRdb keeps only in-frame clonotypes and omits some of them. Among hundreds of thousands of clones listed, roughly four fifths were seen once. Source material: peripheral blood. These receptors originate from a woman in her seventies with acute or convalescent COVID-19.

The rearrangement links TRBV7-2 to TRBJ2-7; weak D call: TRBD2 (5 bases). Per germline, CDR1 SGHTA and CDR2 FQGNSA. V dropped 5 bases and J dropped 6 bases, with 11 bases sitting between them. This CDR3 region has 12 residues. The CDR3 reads CASSLGLLEQYF. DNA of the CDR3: TGTGCCAGCAGCCTCGGACTTCTCGAGCAGTACTTC.

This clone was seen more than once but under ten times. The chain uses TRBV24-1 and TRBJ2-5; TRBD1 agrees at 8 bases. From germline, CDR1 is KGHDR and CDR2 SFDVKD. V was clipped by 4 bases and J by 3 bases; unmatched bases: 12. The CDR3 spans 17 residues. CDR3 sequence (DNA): TGTGCCACCAGTGAACCAACTGGACAGGGCACAGAAGAGACCCAGTACTTC. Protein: CATSEPTGQGTEETQYF.

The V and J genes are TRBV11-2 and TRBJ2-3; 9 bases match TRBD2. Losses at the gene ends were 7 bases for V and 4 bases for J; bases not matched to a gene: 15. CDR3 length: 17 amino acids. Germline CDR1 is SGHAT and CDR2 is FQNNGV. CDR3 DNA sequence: TGTGCCAGCAACCCCCATTTTGGCGGGGGGGCGGCAGATACGCAGTATTTT. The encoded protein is CASNPHFGGGAADTQYF.

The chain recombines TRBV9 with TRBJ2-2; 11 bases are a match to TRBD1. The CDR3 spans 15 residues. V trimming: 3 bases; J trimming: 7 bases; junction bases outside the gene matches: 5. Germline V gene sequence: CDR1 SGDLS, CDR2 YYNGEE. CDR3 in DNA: TGTGCCAGCAGCGACCGGACAGGGGGCTTCGGGGAGCTGTTTTTT. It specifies CASSDRTGGFGELFF. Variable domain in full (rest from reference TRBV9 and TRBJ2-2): DSGVTQTPKHLITATGQRVTLRCSPRSGDLSVYWYQQSLDQGLQFLIQYYNGEERAKGNILERFSAQQFPDLHSELNLSSLELGDSALYFCASSDRTGGFGELFFGEGSRLTVL.

CDR3 bases: TGTGCCAGCAGTGAATGGCAGGGGGCTCAGCCCCAGCATTTT. Translated, it gives CASSEWQGAQPQHF. This sequence joins TRBV2 and TRBJ1-5; 8 nucleotides match TRBD1. The CDR3 covers 14 residues. Unmatched junction bases numbered 3, after V lost 2 bases and J lost 6 bases. Germline CDR1 reads SNHLY; CDR2 reads FYNNEI.

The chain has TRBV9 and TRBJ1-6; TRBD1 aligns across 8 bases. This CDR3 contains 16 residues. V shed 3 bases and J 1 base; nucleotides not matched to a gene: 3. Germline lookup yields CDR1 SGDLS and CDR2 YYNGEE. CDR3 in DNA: TGTGCCAGCAGCGACCGACAGGGGTCCTATAATTCACCCCTCCACTTT. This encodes CASSDRQGSYNSPLHF.

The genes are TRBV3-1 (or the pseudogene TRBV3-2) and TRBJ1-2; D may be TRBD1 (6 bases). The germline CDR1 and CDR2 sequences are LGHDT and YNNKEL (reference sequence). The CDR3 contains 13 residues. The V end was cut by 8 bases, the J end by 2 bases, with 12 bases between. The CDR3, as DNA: TGTGCCAGCGGTCAGGGGTGGAACTATGGCTACACCTTC. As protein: CASGQGWNYGYTF.

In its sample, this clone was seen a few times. For the CDR3, the DNA is TGTGCCAGCAGCACCTACCCGGGACAAGAAAACACCATATATTTT. It codes for CASSTYPGQENTIYF. V and J are TRBV14 and TRBJ1-3; tentative D call: TRBD1 (6 bases). Per the germline V gene, CDR1 is SGHDN and CDR2 is FVKESK. The germline V and J ends were trimmed by 5 bases and 6 bases, with 17 bases remaining between them. CDR3 length: 15 amino acids.

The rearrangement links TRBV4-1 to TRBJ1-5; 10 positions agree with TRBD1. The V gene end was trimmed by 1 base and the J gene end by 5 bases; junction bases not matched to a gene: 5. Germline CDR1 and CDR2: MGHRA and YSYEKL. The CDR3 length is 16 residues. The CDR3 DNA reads TGCGCCAGCAGCCAAGGTGGGGACAGGGGTTATCAGCCCCAGCATTTT. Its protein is CASSQGGDRGYQPQHF.

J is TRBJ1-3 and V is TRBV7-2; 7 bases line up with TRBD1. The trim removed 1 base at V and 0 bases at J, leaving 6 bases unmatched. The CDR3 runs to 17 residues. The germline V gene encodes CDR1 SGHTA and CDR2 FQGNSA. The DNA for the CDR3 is TGTGCCAGCAGCTTAGTCGGAGGGACAGACTCTGGAAACACCATATATTTT. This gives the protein CASSLVGGTDSGNTIYF.

This chain's CDR3 is CASRPNLAASYEQYF. The CDR3 region has the DNA TGTGCCAGCAGACCCAATCTAGCGGCCTCCTACGAGCAGTACTTC. The chain joins TRBV28 to TRBJ2-7, with TRBD2 matching over 7 bases. This CDR3 has 15 amino acids. Germline trimming cut 6 bases from V and 0 bases from J; bases unmatched to any gene: 8. Per germline, CDR1 MDHEN and CDR2 SYDVKM.

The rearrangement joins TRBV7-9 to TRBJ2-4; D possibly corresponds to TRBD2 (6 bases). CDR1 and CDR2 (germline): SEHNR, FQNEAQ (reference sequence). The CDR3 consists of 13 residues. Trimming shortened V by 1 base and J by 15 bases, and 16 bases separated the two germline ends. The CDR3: CASSLVGGTVTYF. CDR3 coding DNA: TGTGCCAGCAGCTTAGTAGGAGGGACGGTAACGTACTTC.

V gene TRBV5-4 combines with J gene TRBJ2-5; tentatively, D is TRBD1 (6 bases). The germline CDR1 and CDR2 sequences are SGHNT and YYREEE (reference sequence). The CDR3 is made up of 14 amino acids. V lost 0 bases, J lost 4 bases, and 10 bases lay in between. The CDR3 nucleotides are TGTGCCAGCAGCTTGGGTAGGGGGACAGAGACCCAGTACTTC. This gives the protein CASSLGRGTETQYF.

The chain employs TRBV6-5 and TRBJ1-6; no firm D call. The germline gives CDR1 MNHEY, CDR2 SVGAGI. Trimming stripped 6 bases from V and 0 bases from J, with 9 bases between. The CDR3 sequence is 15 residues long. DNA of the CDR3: TGTGCCAGCAGACGGGAGAGCTCCTATAATTCACCCCTCCACTTT. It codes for CASRRESSYNSPLHF.

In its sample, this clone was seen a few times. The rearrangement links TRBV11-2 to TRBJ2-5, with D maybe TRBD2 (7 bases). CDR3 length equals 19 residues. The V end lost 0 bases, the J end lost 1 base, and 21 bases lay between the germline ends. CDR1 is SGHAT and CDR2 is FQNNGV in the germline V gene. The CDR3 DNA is TGTGCCAGCAGCTTAGACGGGGGGCAAAACCTATTGCCCCAAGAGACCCAGTACTTC. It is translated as CASSLDGGQNLLPQETQYF.

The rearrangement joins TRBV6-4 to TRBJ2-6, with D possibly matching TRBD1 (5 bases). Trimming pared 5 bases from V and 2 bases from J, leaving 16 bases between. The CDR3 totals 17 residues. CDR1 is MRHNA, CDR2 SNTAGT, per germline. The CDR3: CASSQGQGITGANVLTF. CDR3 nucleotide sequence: TGTGCCAGCAGTCAAGGTCAGGGCATTACTGGGGCCAACGTCCTGACTTTC.

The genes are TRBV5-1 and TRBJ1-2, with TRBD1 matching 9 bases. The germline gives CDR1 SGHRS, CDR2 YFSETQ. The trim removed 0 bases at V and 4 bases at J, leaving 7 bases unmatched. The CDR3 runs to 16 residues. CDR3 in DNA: TGCGCCAGCAGCTTGGGACAGGGGGTGATCTCCTATGGCTACACCTTC. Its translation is CASSLGQGVISYGYTF.

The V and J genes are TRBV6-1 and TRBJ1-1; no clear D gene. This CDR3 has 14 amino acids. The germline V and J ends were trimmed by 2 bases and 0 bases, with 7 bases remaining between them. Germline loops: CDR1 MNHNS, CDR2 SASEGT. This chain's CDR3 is CASSEFPMNTEAFF. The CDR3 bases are TGTGCCAGCAGTGAATTCCCCATGAACACTGAAGCTTTCTTT.

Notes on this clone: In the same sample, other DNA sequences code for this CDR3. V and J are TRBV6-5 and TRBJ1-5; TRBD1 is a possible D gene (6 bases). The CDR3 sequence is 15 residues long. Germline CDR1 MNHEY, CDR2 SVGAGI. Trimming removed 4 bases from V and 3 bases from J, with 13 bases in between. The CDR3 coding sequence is TGTGCCAGCAGTTCGACAGGTATTTCCAATCAGCCCCAGCATTTT. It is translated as CASSSTGISNQPQHF.

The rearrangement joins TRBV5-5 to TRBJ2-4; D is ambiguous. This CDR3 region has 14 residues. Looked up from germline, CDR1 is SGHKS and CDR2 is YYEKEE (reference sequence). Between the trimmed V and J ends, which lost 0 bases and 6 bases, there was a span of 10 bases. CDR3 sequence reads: CASSLGPTPNIQYF. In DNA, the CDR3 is TGTGCCAGCAGCTTGGGGCCAACCCCAAACATTCAGTACTTC.

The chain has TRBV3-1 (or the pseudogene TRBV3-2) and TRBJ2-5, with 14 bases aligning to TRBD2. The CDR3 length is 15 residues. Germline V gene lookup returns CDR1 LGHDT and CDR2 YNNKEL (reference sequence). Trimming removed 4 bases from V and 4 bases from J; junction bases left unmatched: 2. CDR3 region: CASSPGLAGGETQYF. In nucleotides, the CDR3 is TGTGCCAGCAGCCCCGGACTAGCGGGGGGAGAGACCCAGTACTTC.

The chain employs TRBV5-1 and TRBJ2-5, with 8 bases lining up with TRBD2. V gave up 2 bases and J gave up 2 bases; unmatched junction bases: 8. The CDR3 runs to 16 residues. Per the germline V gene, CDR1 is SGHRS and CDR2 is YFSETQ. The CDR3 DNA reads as TGCGCCAGCAGCTTAGGCGGGGGGACTGGGCAAGAGACCCAGTACTTC. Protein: CASSLGGGTGQETQYF.

This chain's CDR3 is CASRVPGTGANGLFF. CDR3 nucleotide sequence: TGTGCCAGCAGAGTACCTGGGACAGGGGCGAATGGACTGTTTTTT. J is TRBJ1-4 and V is TRBV2, with 10 bases fitting TRBD1. Germline V gives CDR1 SNHLY, CDR2 FYNNEI. The CDR3 has 15 residues. J lost 13 bases, V lost 6 bases, and 14 bases had no gene match.

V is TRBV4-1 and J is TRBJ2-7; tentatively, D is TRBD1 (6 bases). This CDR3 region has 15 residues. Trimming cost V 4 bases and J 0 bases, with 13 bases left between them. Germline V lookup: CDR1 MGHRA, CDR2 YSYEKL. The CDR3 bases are TGCGCCAGCAGCCGGTCCCGGACAGACTCCTACGAGCAGTACTTC. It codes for CASSRSRTDSYEQYF.

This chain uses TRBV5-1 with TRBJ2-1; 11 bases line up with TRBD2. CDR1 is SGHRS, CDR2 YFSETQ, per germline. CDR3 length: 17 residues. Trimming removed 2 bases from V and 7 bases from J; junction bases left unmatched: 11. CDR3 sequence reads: CASSFNPGTSGLNEQFF. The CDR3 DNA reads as TGCGCCAGCAGCTTCAATCCGGGGACTAGCGGCCTAAATGAGCAGTTCTTC.

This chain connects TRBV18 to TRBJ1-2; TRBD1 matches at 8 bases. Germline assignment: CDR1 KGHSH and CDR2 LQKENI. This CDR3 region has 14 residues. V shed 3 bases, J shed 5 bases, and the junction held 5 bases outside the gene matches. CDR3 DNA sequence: TGTGCCAGCTCACCGCGGACAGGGAGGTATGGCTACACCTTC. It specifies CASSPRTGRYGYTF.

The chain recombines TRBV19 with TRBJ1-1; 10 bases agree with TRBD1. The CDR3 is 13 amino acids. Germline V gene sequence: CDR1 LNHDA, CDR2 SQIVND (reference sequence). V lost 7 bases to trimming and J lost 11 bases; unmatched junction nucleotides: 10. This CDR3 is CASTPDRGLEAFF. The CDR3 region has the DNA TGTGCCAGTACCCCAGACAGGGGGCTTGAGGCTTTCTTT.